This passage covers 24 T cell receptor beta chains from one sample sequenced in a study of shared T cell receptors in the human thymus. Sequencing was performed with immunoSEQ multiplex PCR; in TCRdb, only in-frame clones are kept and a portion is missing. The sample includes hundreds of thousands of clones, more than 70% of them seen just once. This sample was shared with a second study, whose subject was human thymus T cells.

The sample comprised thymocytes. The receptor source for this set is a boy under two years old with a congenital heart defect.

This chain joins TRBV19 and TRBJ2-4; TRBD2 might be the D (6 bases). The germline CDR1 and CDR2 sequences are LNHDA and SQIVND (reference sequence). The V end was cut by 5 bases, the J end by 0 bases, with 14 bases between. CDR3 length: 16 residues. CDR3 residues: CASSPRGKSAKNIQYF. CDR3 DNA: TGTGCCAGTAGTCCGCGGGGCAAGTCAGCCAAAAACATTCAGTACTTC.

This rearrangement joins TRBV28 to TRBJ2-1, with unresolved D. This CDR3 spans 14 amino acids. Germline CDR1 is MDHEN and CDR2 is SYDVKM. V was trimmed by 3 bases and J by 2 bases, leaving 8 bases between them. For the CDR3, the DNA is TGTGCCAGCAGTTTGTGGAGCACCTACAATGAGCAGTTCTTC. This encodes CASSLWSTYNEQFF.

V is TRBV9 and J is TRBJ1-4; D possibly corresponds to TRBD1 (6 bases). CDR1 and CDR2 (germline): SGDLS, YYNGEE. This CDR3 is built from 15 residues. The V gene lost 1 base and the J gene lost 5 bases, with 12 bases spanning the gap. The CDR3 DNA is TGTGCCAGCAGCGTACCGGACAGCCCAAATGAAAAACTGTTTTTT. This codes for CASSVPDSPNEKLFF.

This clone was detected once. This chain uses TRBV5-1 with TRBJ1-1; TRBD1 matches 9 bases. There are 16 residues in the CDR3. With V trimmed by 4 bases and J by 1 base, 8 bases remained unmatched. CDR1 and CDR2 from the germline V gene are SGHRS and YFSETQ. Written as DNA, the CDR3 is TGCGCCAGCAGCCCGGGACAGGGAACTGCGAACACTGAAGCTTTCTTT. This gives the protein CASSPGQGTANTEAFF.

The chain joins TRBV27 to TRBJ2-5, with D possibly TRBD2 on 5 matching bases. The V gene lost 2 bases and the J gene lost 5 bases, with 12 bases spanning the gap. The CDR3 totals 14 residues. Germline CDR1 is MNHEY and CDR2 is SMNVEV (reference sequence). The CDR3 DNA sequence: TGTGCCAGCAGTTTACCCGGACTGGGCGAGACCCAGTACTTC. This translates into CASSLPGLGETQYF.

This rearrangement joins TRBV25-1 to TRBJ2-7; the D is unclear. Between the trimmed V and J ends, which lost 4 bases and 0 bases, there was a span of 13 bases. CDR3 length equals 15 residues. Germline-derived CDR1 and CDR2 are MGHDK and SYGVNS. The CDR3 DNA follows: TGTGCCAGCAGTGCAAATAGACACCGCTCCTACGAGCAGTACTTC. It translates to CASSANRHRSYEQYF.

The chain joins TRBV5-6 to TRBJ2-1, with unresolved D. There are 11 residues in the CDR3. V lost 2 bases and J lost 6, with 3 bases in between. From germline, CDR1 is SGHDT and CDR2 YYEEEE. The CDR3 nucleotides are TGTGCCAGCAGCTTCGTCAATGAGCAGTTCTTC. This encodes CASSFVNEQFF.

The chain joins TRBV7-6 to TRBJ2-7; 9 positions match TRBD2. V gave up 6 bases and J gave up 0 bases; unmatched junction bases: 9. CDR3 length: 16 residues. Germline V gene data show CDR1 as SGHVS and CDR2 as FNYEAQ. CDR3 sequence reads: CASSSTSGWLSYEQYF. CDR3 DNA: TGTGCCAGCAGTTCTACTAGCGGGTGGCTCTCCTACGAGCAGTACTTC.

This rearrangement joins TRBV19 to TRBJ1-5; 7 nucleotides agree with TRBD1. CDR1 is LNHDA, CDR2 SQIVND, per germline (reference sequence). This CDR3 is 16 amino acids long. V was pared by 3 bases and J by 2 bases, with 7 bases of the junction left unmatched. The CDR3 loop reads CASSIRGRVGNQPQHF. The CDR3 DNA sequence: TGTGCCAGTAGTATTAGGGGGCGCGTGGGCAATCAGCCCCAGCATTTT.

The chain has TRBV9 and TRBJ2-7; weak D call: TRBD2 (5 bases). Trimming took 3 bases from V and 1 from J, leaving 8 bases between them. Per the germline V gene, CDR1 is SGDLS and CDR2 is YYNGEE. CDR3 length: 13 amino acids. The CDR3 DNA reads TGTGCCAGCAGCGGACGGACTTCCTACGAGCAGTACTTC. This sequence encodes CASSGRTSYEQYF.

The chain combines TRBV28 with TRBJ2-2; D call uncertain. The germline V gene encodes CDR1 MDHEN and CDR2 SYDVKM. This CDR3 region has 15 residues. Trimming took 3 bases from V and 0 from J, leaving 8 bases between them. The CDR3 spells CASSFNSTNTGELFF. DNA for the CDR3: TGTGCCAGCAGTTTTAACTCTACGAACACCGGGGAGCTGTTTTTT. Based on the CDR3 plus reference TRBV28 and TRBJ2-2, the full variable domain is DVKVTQSSRYLVKRTGEKVFLECVQDMDHENMFWYRQDPGLGLRLIYFSYDVKMKEKGDIPEGYSVSREKKERFSLILESASTNQTSMYLCASSFNSTNTGELFFGEGSRLTVL.

The chain uses TRBV28 and TRBJ2-7; TRBD2 is a possible D gene (5 bases). Looked up from germline, CDR1 is MDHEN and CDR2 is SYDVKM. Trimming pared 8 bases from V and 5 bases from J, leaving 22 bases between. The CDR3 covers 15 residues. The CDR3, as DNA: TGTGCCAGCGTCTCTGCCGGGAATAGGTGGCACGAGCAGTACTTC. It yields the protein CASVSAGNRWHEQYF.

This clone was counted once. The chain uses TRBV27 and TRBJ2-3, with a weak D call TRBD2 (6 bases). This CDR3 is 14 amino acids long. The germline gives CDR1 MNHEY, CDR2 SMNVEV (reference sequence). V was pared by 4 bases and J by 5 bases, with 13 bases between. DNA of the CDR3: TGTGCCAGCAGTTCTCGCGGGATCGGAGATACGCAGTATTTT. It specifies CASSSRGIGDTQYF.

The genes are TRBV10-1 and TRBJ2-3, with a possible D match to TRBD2 (6 bases). Germline V gene sequence: CDR1 WNHNN, CDR2 SYGVQD (reference sequence). This CDR3 has 15 amino acids. Between the trimmed V and J ends, which lost 0 bases and 2 bases, there was a span of 9 bases. CDR3 region: CASSESRRATDTQYF. The CDR3 DNA sequence: TGCGCCAGCAGTGAGTCGAGGAGGGCCACAGATACGCAGTATTTT.

This chain joins TRBV19 and TRBJ2-7, with D possibly TRBD2 on 6 matching bases. The CDR3 is 13 amino acids. Trimming pared 5 bases from V and 3 bases from J, leaving 11 bases between. Germline V lookup: CDR1 LNHDA, CDR2 SQIVND (reference sequence). CDR3 DNA: TGTGCCAGTAGTGAGGGACTTCTCTACGAGCAGTACTTC. This encodes CASSEGLLYEQYF.

The V call is TRBV27, the J call TRBJ2-5; D is uncertain. The DNA end is a closer match to TRBJ2-7, so the J assignment may be wrong. The germline V gene has CDR1 MNHEY and CDR2 SMNVEV (reference sequence). The CDR3 runs to 14 residues. The CDR3 spells CASSLNGSTYEQYF. CDR3 DNA sequence: TGTGCCAGCAGTTTAAATGGTAGCACCTACGAGCAGTACTTC.

The chain couples TRBV27 to TRBJ2-1, with TRBD1 matching 7 bases. Germline V CDR1 and CDR2: MNHEY, SMNVEV (reference sequence). Trimming took 5 bases from V and 4 from J; bases not matched to a gene: 17. This CDR3 has 18 residues. This chain's CDR3 is CASSPIPLTGCGYNEQFF. The DNA for the CDR3 is TGTGCCAGCAGTCCCATACCATTGACAGGGTGCGGTTACAATGAGCAGTTCTTC.

This chain connects TRBV27 to TRBJ1-5; 8 bases map to TRBD1. Germline assignment: CDR1 MNHEY and CDR2 SMNVEV (reference sequence). Unmatched junction bases numbered 11, after V lost 4 bases and J lost 3 bases. The CDR3 loop spans 17 amino acids. The CDR3 spells CASSSLAGGNDNQPQHF. CDR3 bases: TGTGCCAGCAGTTCCCTGGCAGGGGGCAATGACAATCAGCCCCAGCATTTT.

As concerns this clone: Its ends do not fully match the called genes, so a read error is possible. The same CDR3 arises from other DNA sequences in this sample as well. CDR3 coding DNA: TGTGCCAGCAGTCCGGACAGGCGACTCTATAATTCCCCCCTCCACTTT. This encodes CASSPDRRLYNSPLHF. V and J are TRBV28 and TRBJ1-6; 7 bases are shared with TRBD1. Per germline, CDR1 MDHEN and CDR2 SYDVKM. The length of the CDR3 is 16 residues.

This rearrangement joins TRBV5-1 to TRBJ1-1; 7 nucleotides match TRBD1. The V segment lost 2 bases and the J segment 4 bases; nucleotides outside the gene matches: 5. CDR1 is SGHRS, CDR2 YFSETQ, per germline. The CDR3 consists of 14 residues. DNA for the CDR3: TGCGCCAGCAGCTTAAAACAGGGGAGCACTGAAGCTTTCTTT. This gives the protein CASSLKQGSTEAFF. Full variable domain (remainder filled in from reference TRBV5-1 and TRBJ1-1): KAGVTQTPRYLIKTRGQQVTLSCSPISGHRSVSWYQQTPGQGLQFLFEYFSETQRNKGNFPGRFSGRQFSNSRSEMNVSTLELGDSALYLCASSLKQGSTEAFFGQGTRLTVV.

The chain links TRBV28 to TRBJ1-5; the D gene is possibly TRBD1 (6 bases). This CDR3 has 16 residues. Trimming took off 7 bases at V and 0 bases at J, with 16 bases between the two ends. The germline CDR1 and CDR2 sequences are MDHEN and SYDVKM. The CDR3 is CASTFDRRYSNQPQHF. As DNA, the CDR3 is TGTGCCAGCACCTTTGACAGGCGATATAGCAATCAGCCCCAGCATTTT.

The V call is TRBV6-5, the J call TRBJ1-6, with 8 bases identical to TRBD1. CDR1 and CDR2 (germline): MNHEY, SVGAGI. The V gene end was trimmed by 4 bases and the J gene end by 9 bases; junction bases not matched to a gene: 8. The CDR3 has 15 residues. CDR3 protein: CASSSWTGTGSPLHF. CDR3 in DNA: TGTGCCAGCAGTTCTTGGACAGGGACGGGTTCACCCCTCCACTTT.

The chain has TRBV30 and TRBJ1-4; 9 positions agree with TRBD1. The V gene end was trimmed by 7 bases and the J gene end by 7 bases; junction bases not matched to a gene: 16. Germline values: CDR1 GTSNPN, CDR2 SVGIG (reference sequence). There are 16 residues in the CDR3. The CDR3, as DNA: TGTGCCTCTTATCCGAAACAGGGGGCGCGAGGTGAAAAACTGTTTTTT. This encodes CASYPKQGARGEKLFF.

This sequence joins TRBV2 and TRBJ1-2; 7 nucleotides match TRBD1. Losses at the gene ends were 7 bases for V and 0 bases for J; bases not matched to a gene: 8. From germline, CDR1 is SNHLY and CDR2 FYNNEI. The CDR3 length is 15 residues. This CDR3 reads CASTRTGEPNYGYTF. As DNA, the CDR3 is TGTGCCAGCACCCGAACAGGGGAGCCTAACTATGGCTACACCTTC.